Shown below are 8 T cell receptor beta chains from a single sample sequenced in a study of cytomegalovirus exposure and HLA in healthy donors. PCR primers comprised 60 Vbeta and 13 Jbeta primers. Some clones are missing from TCRdb's copy, which holds only in-frame ones; the method was immunoSEQ multiplex PCR. The profile shows about 180,000 clones, about four fifths of them singletons. Sequencing was done on a sample of PBMCs. The receptors here all came from a young woman in good health and CMV-seronegative.

In its sample, this clone was seen a few times. V usage is TRBV2 and J usage is TRBJ2-5; 9 bases map to TRBD1. The V gene end was trimmed by 11 bases and the J gene end by 5 bases; junction bases not matched to a gene: 6. CDR3 length: 12 amino acids. Germline values: CDR1 SNHLY, CDR2 FYNNEI. The CDR3 region is CAVQGAGETQYF. The CDR3 DNA is TGTGCCGTACAGGGGGCTGGGGAGACCCAGTACTTC.

The rearrangement uses TRBV4-1 and TRBJ2-7, with no clear D. CDR3 size: 13 residues. Per germline, CDR1 MGHRA and CDR2 YSYEKL. Trimming pared 3 bases from V and 4 bases from J, leaving 10 bases between. CDR3 coding DNA: TGCGCCAGCAGCCAGAGGCTAGATTACGAGCAGTACTTC. Amino acid sequence: CASSQRLDYEQYF.

The chain joins TRBV6-1 to TRBJ2-5; TRBD2 matches at 11 bases. The CDR3 contains 15 residues. Germline loops: CDR1 MNHNS, CDR2 SASEGT. With V trimmed by 6 bases and J by 1 base, 4 bases remained unmatched. CDR3: CASSPTSGTQETQYF. The CDR3, as DNA: TGTGCCAGCAGCCCGACTAGCGGGACCCAAGAGACCCAGTACTTC.

The genes are TRBV7-8 and TRBJ2-1, with TRBD2 identical over 10 bases. The germline V gene has CDR1 SGHVS and CDR2 FQNEAQ. The CDR3 spans 16 residues. V gave up 4 bases and J gave up 2 bases; unmatched junction bases: 5. The CDR3 bases are TGTGCCAGCAGCTCTTTAACTAGCGGGGCCTACAATGAGCAGTTCTTC. Translated, it gives CASSSLTSGAYNEQFF.

This clone was seen a handful of times. This chain connects TRBV4-2 to TRBJ2-3, with 13 bases lining up with TRBD2. The CDR3 spans 16 residues. CDR1 is LGHNA, CDR2 YNFKEQ, per germline. V lost 4 bases and J lost 3; bases outside the gene matches: 4. CDR3 sequence (DNA): TGTGCCAGCAGCCCGGGGACTAGCGGGGATACAGATACGCAGTATTTT. It codes for CASSPGTSGDTDTQYF.

This rearrangement joins TRBV19 to TRBJ1-2; TRBD1 might be the D (5 bases). The CDR3 extends over 14 amino acids. Between the trimmed V and J ends, which lost 10 bases and 3 bases, there was a span of 18 bases. Germline assignment: CDR1 LNHDA and CDR2 SQIVND (reference sequence). The CDR3 DNA reads as TGTGCCACACAACCCGGGGGTAGTCACTATGGCTACACCTTC. It codes for CATQPGGSHYGYTF.

This clone was seen more than once but under ten times. The chain couples TRBV4-3 to TRBJ2-7; D is possibly TRBD1 (6 bases). The CDR3 runs to 16 residues. Looked up from germline, CDR1 is LGHNA and CDR2 is YSLEER. The germline V and J ends were trimmed by 2 bases and 2 bases, with 16 bases remaining between them. The CDR3 spells CASSQNTAGTPYEQYF. In DNA, the CDR3 is TGCGCCAGCAGCCAAAACACTGCCGGGACACCCTACGAGCAGTACTTC.

This sequence joins TRBV6-6 and TRBJ1-5, with D maybe TRBD1 (5 bases). Deletions cut 6 bases from V and 4 bases from J, with 16 bases between. The CDR3 has 15 amino acids. CDR1 MNHNY and CDR2 SVGAGI come from the germline V gene (reference sequence). The chain's CDR3 is CASRPQVLGNQPQHF. Here the CDR3 DNA reads TGTGCCAGCAGACCACAGGTTCTTGGTAATCAGCCCCAGCATTTT.